The clone carrying this TCR beta chain has a handful of counts. Its antigen is not identified. This sample is part of a study of beta chain features in type 1 diabetes. Study results and caveats: Significant though moderate, a shortening of TCRB CDR3s appeared in all four CD4+ subsets of Type 1 diabetes patients. There was a possibility that cDNA sequencing over-represented cells with high TCR expression.

Germline V gene lookup returns CDR1 MDHEN and CDR2 SYDVKM. This CDR3 comprises 15 residues. Trimming took off 6 bases at V and 7 bases at J, with 20 bases between the two ends. Expressed TCRB transcripts were sequenced because the entire RNA isolate underwent reverse transcription. Clones were read by immunoSEQ multiplex PCR, and TCRdb kept only the in-frame ones, dropping some. This table has around 240,000 clones, 16% appearing once. This TCR was sampled from a man younger than 45 with type 1 diabetes. The sequencing sample was made of naive CD4+ T cells from blood. The J gene is TRBJ2-3, the V gene TRBV28, with a weak D call TRBD1 (6 bases). This CDR3 is CASSGTLPERNTQYF. DNA for the CDR3: TGTGCCAGCAGCGGGACACTCCCAGAAAGAAATACGCAGTATTTT.